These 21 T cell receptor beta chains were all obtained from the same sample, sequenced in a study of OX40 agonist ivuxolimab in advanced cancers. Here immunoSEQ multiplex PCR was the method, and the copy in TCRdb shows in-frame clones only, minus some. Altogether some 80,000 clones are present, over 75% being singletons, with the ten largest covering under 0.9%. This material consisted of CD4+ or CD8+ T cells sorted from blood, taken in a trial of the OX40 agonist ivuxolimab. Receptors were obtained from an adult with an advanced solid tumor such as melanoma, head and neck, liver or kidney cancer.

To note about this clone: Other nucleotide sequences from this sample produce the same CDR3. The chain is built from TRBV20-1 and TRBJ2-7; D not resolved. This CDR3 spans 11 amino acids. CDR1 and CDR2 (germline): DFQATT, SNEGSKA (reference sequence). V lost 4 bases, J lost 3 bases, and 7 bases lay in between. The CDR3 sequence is CSAKGRYEQYF. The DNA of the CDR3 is TGCAGTGCTAAAGGACGCTACGAGCAGTACTTC.

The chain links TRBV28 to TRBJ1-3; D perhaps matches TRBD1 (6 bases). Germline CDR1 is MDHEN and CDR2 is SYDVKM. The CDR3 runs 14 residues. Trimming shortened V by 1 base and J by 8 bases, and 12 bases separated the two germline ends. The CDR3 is CASSLSGAKDTIYF. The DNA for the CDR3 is TGTGCCAGCAGTTTATCAGGGGCCAAGGACACCATATATTTT.

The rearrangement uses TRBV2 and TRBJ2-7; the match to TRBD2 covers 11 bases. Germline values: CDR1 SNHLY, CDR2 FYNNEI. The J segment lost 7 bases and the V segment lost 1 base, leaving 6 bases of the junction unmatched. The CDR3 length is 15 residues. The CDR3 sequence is CASSEERLAGSEQYF. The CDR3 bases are TGTGCCAGCAGTGAAGAGAGACTAGCGGGAAGTGAGCAGTACTTC.

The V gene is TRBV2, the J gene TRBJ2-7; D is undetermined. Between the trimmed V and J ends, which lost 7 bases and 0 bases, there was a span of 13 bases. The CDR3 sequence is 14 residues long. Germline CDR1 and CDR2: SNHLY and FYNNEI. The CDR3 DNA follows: TGTGCCAGCAACAACAGACGGCGCTCCTACGAGCAGTACTTC. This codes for CASNNRRRSYEQYF.

CDR3 DNA sequence: TGTGCCAGCAGCTTTGTCCTGTCTGGAAACACCATATATTTT. Translating it yields CASSFVLSGNTIYF. The genes are TRBV7-9 and TRBJ1-3; unclear D gene. The V gene's germline CDR1 is SEHNR and CDR2 FQNEAQ (reference sequence). Trimming removed 3 bases from V and 1 base from J, with 7 bases in between. This CDR3 spans 14 amino acids.

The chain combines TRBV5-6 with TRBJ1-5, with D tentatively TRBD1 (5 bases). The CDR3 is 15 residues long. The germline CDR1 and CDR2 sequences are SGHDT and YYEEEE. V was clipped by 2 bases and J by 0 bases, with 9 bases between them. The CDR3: CASSFYRNSNQPQHF. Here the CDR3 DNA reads TGTGCCAGCAGCTTTTACAGGAATAGCAATCAGCCCCAGCATTTT.

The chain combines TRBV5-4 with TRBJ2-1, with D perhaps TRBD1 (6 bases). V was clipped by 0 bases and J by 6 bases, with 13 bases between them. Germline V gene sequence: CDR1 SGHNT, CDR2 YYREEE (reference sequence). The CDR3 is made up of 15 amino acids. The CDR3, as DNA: TGTGCCAGCAGCTTGGCTCGGGGACAACCCAATGAGCAGTTCTTC. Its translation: CASSLARGQPNEQFF.

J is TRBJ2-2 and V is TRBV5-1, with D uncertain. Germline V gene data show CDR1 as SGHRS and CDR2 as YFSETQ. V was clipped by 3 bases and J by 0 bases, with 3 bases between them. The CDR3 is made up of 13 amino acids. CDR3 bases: TGCGCCAGCAGCTCCACGAACACCGGGGAGCTGTTTTTT. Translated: CASSSTNTGELFF.

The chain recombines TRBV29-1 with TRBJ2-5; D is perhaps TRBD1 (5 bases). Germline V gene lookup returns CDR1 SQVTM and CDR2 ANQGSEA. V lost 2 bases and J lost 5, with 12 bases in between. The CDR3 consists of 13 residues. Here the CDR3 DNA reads TGCAGCGTTGAAAGGCAGGCAGGGGAGACCCAGTACTTC. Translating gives CSVERQAGETQYF.

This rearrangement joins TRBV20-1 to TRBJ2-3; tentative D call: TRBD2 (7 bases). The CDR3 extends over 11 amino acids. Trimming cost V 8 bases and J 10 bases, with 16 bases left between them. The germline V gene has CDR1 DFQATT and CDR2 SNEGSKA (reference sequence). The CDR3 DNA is TGCAGTCTTTGGGGGGGACACGCGCAGTATTTT. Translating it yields CSLWGGHAQYF.

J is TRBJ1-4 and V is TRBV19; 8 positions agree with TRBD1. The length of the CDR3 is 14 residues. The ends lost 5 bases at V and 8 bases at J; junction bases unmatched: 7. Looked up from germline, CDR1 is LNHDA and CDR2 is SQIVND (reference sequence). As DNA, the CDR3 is TGTGCCAGTAGTGACAGGACAGGGCGAGAAAAACTGTTTTTT. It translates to CASSDRTGREKLFF.

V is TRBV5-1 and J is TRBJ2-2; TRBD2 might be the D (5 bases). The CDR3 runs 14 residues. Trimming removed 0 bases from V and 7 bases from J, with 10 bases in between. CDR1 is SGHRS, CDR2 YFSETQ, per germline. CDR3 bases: TGCGCCAGCAGCTTGGAGGCCGGGGTCGGGGAGCTGTTTTTT. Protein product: CASSLEAGVGELFF.

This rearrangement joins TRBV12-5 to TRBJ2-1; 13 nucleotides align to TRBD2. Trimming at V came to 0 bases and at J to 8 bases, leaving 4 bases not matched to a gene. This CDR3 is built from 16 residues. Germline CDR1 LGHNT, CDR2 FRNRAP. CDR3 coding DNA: TGTGCTAGTGGTTTGGTTAGGACTAGCGGGAGTTATGAGCAGTTCTTC. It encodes CASGLVRTSGSYEQFF.

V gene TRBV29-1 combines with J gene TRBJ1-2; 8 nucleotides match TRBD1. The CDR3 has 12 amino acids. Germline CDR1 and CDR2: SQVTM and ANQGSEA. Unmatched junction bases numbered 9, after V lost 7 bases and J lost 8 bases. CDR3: CSAGQGAMGYTF. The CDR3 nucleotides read TGCAGCGCCGGTCAGGGGGCTATGGGCTACACCTTC.

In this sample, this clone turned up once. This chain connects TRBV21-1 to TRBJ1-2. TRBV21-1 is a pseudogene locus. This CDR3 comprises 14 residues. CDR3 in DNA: TGTGCCAGCAACTTCCGGGGGGGCATGCGGGGCTACACCTTC. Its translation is CASNFRGGMRGYTF.

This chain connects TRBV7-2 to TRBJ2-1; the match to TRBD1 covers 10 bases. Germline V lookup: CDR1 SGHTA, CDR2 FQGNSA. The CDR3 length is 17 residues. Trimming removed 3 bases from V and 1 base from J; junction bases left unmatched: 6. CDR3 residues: CASSFLGQGISYNEQFF. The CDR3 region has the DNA TGTGCCAGCAGCTTCCTGGGACAGGGGATTTCCTACAATGAGCAGTTCTTC. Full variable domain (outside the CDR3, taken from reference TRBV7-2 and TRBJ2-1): GAGVSQSPSNKVTEKGKDVELRCDPISGHTALYWYRQSLGQGLEFLIYFQGNSAPDKSGLPSDRFSAERTGGSVSTLTIQRTQQEDSAVYLCASSFLGQGISYNEQFFGPGTRLTVL.

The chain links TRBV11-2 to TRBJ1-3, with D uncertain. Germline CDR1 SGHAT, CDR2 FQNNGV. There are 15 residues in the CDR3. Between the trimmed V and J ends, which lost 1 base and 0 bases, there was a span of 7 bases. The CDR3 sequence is CASSLGPSSGNTIYF. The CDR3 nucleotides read TGTGCCAGCAGCTTAGGGCCGAGCTCTGGAAACACCATATATTTT.

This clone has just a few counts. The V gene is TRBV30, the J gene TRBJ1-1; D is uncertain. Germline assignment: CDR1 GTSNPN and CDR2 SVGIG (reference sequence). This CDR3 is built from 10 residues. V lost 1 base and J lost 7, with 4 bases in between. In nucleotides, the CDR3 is TGTGCCTGGAGTGGGAGTGAAGCTTTCTTT. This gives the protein CAWSGSEAFF.

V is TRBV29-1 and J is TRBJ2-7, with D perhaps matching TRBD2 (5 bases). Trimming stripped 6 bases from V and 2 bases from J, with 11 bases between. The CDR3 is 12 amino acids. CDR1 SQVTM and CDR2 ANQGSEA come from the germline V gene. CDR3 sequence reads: CSVGVLPYEQYF. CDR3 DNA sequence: TGCAGCGTGGGAGTTCTACCCTACGAGCAGTACTTC.

CDR3 bases: TGTGCCAGCAGTGAAGGGGGACGCCCTGAAGCTTTCTTT. Translating gives CASSEGGRPEAFF. The chain recombines TRBV2 with TRBJ1-1; perhaps TRBD1 as D (5 bases). Germline V CDR1 and CDR2: SNHLY, FYNNEI. The CDR3 extends over 13 amino acids. V lost 1 base, J lost 6 bases, and 9 bases lay in between.

The CDR3 DNA is TGTGCCAGCAAAGTAGGAGGAGCGGGAGCTCAAGAGACCCAGTACTTC. Amino acids: CASKVGGAGAQETQYF. V gene TRBV27 combines with J gene TRBJ2-5; 8 nucleotides match TRBD2. V lost 7 bases to trimming and J lost 2 bases; unmatched junction nucleotides: 12. Germline assignment: CDR1 MNHEY and CDR2 SMNVEV (reference sequence). The CDR3 runs to 16 residues.